The 19 T cell receptor beta chains presented below share a single source sample, sequenced in a study of tumor-infiltrating lymphocytes in primary liver carcinoma. Priming with a constant-region primer yielded TCR beta cDNA from about 480 ng total RNA. The TCR beta library was amplified through three nested multiplex PCR rounds in a modified ARM-PCR procedure. PCR rounds one and two used TRBV1-TRBV30 forward primers with a C-beta reverse primer for approximately 11 cycles each. TCRdb analysed the multiplex PCR reads with MiXCR anew, one entry per CDR3 protein. The data show approximately 330,000 distinct CDR3 sequences, roughly two thirds seen once. Germline DNA was also extracted, and blood RNA was taken from unsorted whole blood. The sequencing sample was made of peripheral blood. The origin of the receptors is a man aged 35 to 55 with primary liver carcinoma and hepatitis B virus infection.

This chain connects TRBV28 to TRBJ2-2; D possibly corresponds to TRBD2 (6 bases). This CDR3 contains 15 residues. With 5 bases removed from V and 3 bases from J, the gap between germline ends came to 13 bases. The germline V gene has CDR1 MDHEN and CDR2 SYDVKM. The CDR3 DNA reads as TGTGCCAGCAGTGTCCGGGAGAGGGACACCGGGGAGCTGTTTTTT. It codes for CASSVRERDTGELFF.

Worth noting for this clonotype: No conserved phenylalanine or tryptophan ends this CDR3, so it is likely a read error. The rearrangement links TRBV24-1 to TRBJ2-5, with 9 bases that match TRBD1. V lost 5 bases to trimming and J lost 0 bases; unmatched junction nucleotides: 3. The CDR3 is 15 amino acids. Germline V CDR1 and CDR2: KGHDR, SFDVKD. CDR3 in DNA: TGTGCCACCAGTGGTTGGACAGGGGACCAAGAGACCCAGTACTTA. Its protein is CATSGWTGDQETQYL.

The chain joins TRBV5-6 to TRBJ1-5, with D hard to call. Germline-derived CDR1 and CDR2 are SGHDT and YYEEEE. Deletions cut 0 bases from V and 1 base from J, with 5 bases between. The CDR3 extends over 14 amino acids. The CDR3 protein is CASSLDGSNQPQHF. The CDR3 region has the DNA TGTGCCAGCAGCTTGGATGGAAGCAATCAGCCCCAGCATTTT.

The chain carries TRBV10-3 and TRBJ1-4; D gene uncertain. With 4 bases removed from V and 4 bases from J, the gap between germline ends came to 7 bases. CDR3 length: 13 residues. Germline-derived CDR1 and CDR2 are ENHRY and SYGVKD. CDR3 residues: CAISAQLNEKLFF. CDR3 bases: TGTGCCATCAGTGCACAGCTTAATGAAAAACTGTTTTTT.

The rearrangement uses TRBV6-1 and TRBJ1-5; no clear D. Germline V gene data show CDR1 as MNHNS and CDR2 as SASEGT. V lost 10 bases and J 0 bases, leaving 10 bases between the germline ends. The CDR3 spans 13 residues. CDR3 DNA sequence: TGTGCCACCGAGATAGTTAGCAATCAGCCCCAGCATTTT. Protein product: CATEIVSNQPQHF.

This clonotype was counted a few times. Because the CDR3 is missing its conserved closing phenylalanine or tryptophan, this is likely a read error. The rearrangement links TRBV11-2 to TRBJ2-2; 10 positions match TRBD1. The CDR3 covers 14 residues. The germline CDR1 and CDR2 sequences are SGHAT and FQNNGV. In nucleotides, the CDR3 is TGTGCAGATGGGACAGGGGAGAGCATCGGGGAGCTGTTTTAT. This sequence encodes CADGTGESIGELFY.

About this clonotype: This clone may be a read error of a much larger clone one base away. The chain recombines TRBV4-1 with TRBJ1-1; no definite D call. The V gene's germline CDR1 is MGHRA and CDR2 YSYEKL. The CDR3 covers 12 residues. The chain's CDR3 is CASSQDLGLALF. DNA for the CDR3: TGCGCCAGCAGCCAAGATCTTGGGTTGGCTTTATTT.

This clonotype was seen more than once but under ten times. The genes are TRBV7-2 and TRBJ2-1, with TRBD1 matching over 10 bases. The V gene end was trimmed by 4 bases and the J gene end by 6 bases; junction bases not matched to a gene: 6. Germline CDR1 and CDR2: SGHTA and FQGNSA. This CDR3 has 15 residues. CDR3: CASSSWDRGVNEQFF. CDR3 in DNA: TGTGCCAGCAGCTCGTGGGACAGGGGTGTCAATGAGCAGTTCTTC.

A remark on this clonotype: With a much larger clone just one base away, this may be a read error. This sequence joins TRBV6-5 and TRBJ2-5, with 9 positions matching TRBD2. Trimming at V came to 4 bases and at J to 5 bases, leaving 8 bases not matched to a gene. CDR1 is MNHEY, CDR2 SVGAGI, per germline. The CDR3 is 15 residues long. In DNA, the CDR3 is TGTGCCAGCAGTTTCTCGAGCCTAGCGGGGGAGACCCAGTACTTC. Translated: CASSFSSLAGETQYF.

The chain employs TRBV6-2 or TRBV6-3 and TRBJ2-1, with 8 bases identical to TRBD2. CDR1 is MNHEY and CDR2 is SVGEGT in the germline V gene. CDR3 length equals 14 residues. J gave up 9 bases and V 9 bases, and 13 bases lay outside the gene matches. The CDR3 DNA sequence: TGTGCCAGAGGATTAGCGGGACGCAACATTGAGCAGTTCTTC. This encodes CARGLAGRNIEQFF.

For this clonotype: Its ends do not fully match the called genes, so a read error is possible. The chain employs TRBV5-5 and TRBJ2-1, with D uncertain. CDR3 length: 15 residues. Germline loops: CDR1 SGHKS, CDR2 YYEKEE (reference sequence). The CDR3 spells CASTLVSSSYNEQFF. As DNA, the CDR3 is TGTGCCAGCACCCTAGTTTCCAGCTCCTACAATGAACAGTTCTTC.

Details on this clonotype: A single base separates this from a much larger clone, so it may be a read error. This CDR3 fails to terminate in the conserved phenylalanine or tryptophan, so it likely reflects a read error. This CDR3 is CASGSSGKSSYNEQFL. For the CDR3, the DNA is TGCGCCAGCGGTAGTAGCGGGAAAAGCTCCTACAATGAGCAGTTCCTC. The J gene is TRBJ2-1, the V gene TRBV4-1; 8 bases agree with TRBD2. The V and J ends lost 8 bases and 0 bases, in that order; junction bases with no gene match: 9. The V gene's germline CDR1 is MGHRA and CDR2 YSYEKL. The length of the CDR3 is 16 residues.

The chain employs TRBV11-2 and TRBJ1-1; 8 bases are a match to TRBD1. Germline CDR1 is SGHAT and CDR2 is FQNNGV. CDR3 length: 13 residues. CDR3 sequence reads: CVSSPGGYNEAFF. CDR3 nucleotides: TGTGTCAGTTCCCCAGGGGGCTACAATGAAGCTTTCTTT.

This chain links TRBV11-2 with TRBJ2-7, with TRBD1 identical over 8 bases. CDR1 and CDR2 (germline): SGHAT, FQNNGV. The CDR3 length is 16 residues. V lost 5 bases to trimming and J lost 5 bases; unmatched junction nucleotides: 14. CDR3 coding DNA: TGTGCCAGCAGCCGGAGGCGACAGGGGCATTCAGACGAGCAGTACTTC. Protein sequence: CASSRRRQGHSDEQYF.

With respect to this clonotype: This clone may be a read error of a much larger clone one base away. This chain connects TRBV4-1 to TRBJ2-1; 13 positions agree with TRBD2. Germline V gives CDR1 MGHRA, CDR2 YSYEKL. V was clipped by 7 bases and J by 7 bases; unmatched bases: 4. The CDR3 sequence is 14 residues long. In DNA form, the CDR3 reads TGCGCCAGCACTGGGACTAGCGGGATAAATGAGCAGTTCTTC. This gives the protein CASTGTSGINEQFF.

The sample holds a few counts of this clonotype. The V gene is TRBV18, the J gene TRBJ2-1, with D uncertain. With 2 bases removed from V and 0 bases from J, the gap between germline ends came to 8 bases. Germline CDR1 KGHSH, CDR2 LQKENI. The CDR3 has 15 amino acids. The CDR3 DNA sequence: TGTGCCAGCTCACCATTGACCGGCTCCTACAATGAGCAGTTCTTC. Protein product: CASSPLTGSYNEQFF.

The V gene is TRBV20-1, the J gene TRBJ2-3; no reliable D call. CDR3 size: 15 residues. The V gene lost 2 bases and the J gene lost 0 bases, with 12 bases spanning the gap. Germline CDR1 is DFQATT and CDR2 is SNEGSKA (reference sequence). The chain's CDR3 is CSARPRRSSTDTQYF. The CDR3 DNA is TGCAGTGCTAGACCTCGCAGATCTAGCACAGATACGCAGTATTTT.

With respect to this clonotype: Possible read error: a much larger clone is one base away. The chain uses TRBV10-2 and TRBJ2-7; TRBD2 aligns across 11 bases. The V gene end was trimmed by 2 bases and the J gene end by 10 bases; junction bases not matched to a gene: 13. Germline assignment: CDR1 WSHSY and CDR2 SAAADI. The CDR3 length is 16 residues. In DNA, the CDR3 is TGCGCCAGCAGTGAGATTAGCGGGAGGGCCGCCGTCGATCAGTACTTC. Amino acid sequence: CASSEISGRAAVDQYF.

About this clonotype: A single base separates this from a much larger clone, so it may be a read error. The chain is built from TRBV12-3 or TRBV12-4 and TRBJ2-7; D gene ambiguous. V lost 7 bases, J lost 5 bases, and 12 bases lay in between. This CDR3 has 12 amino acids. CDR3 coding DNA: TGTGCCAGCAACACAGATGGGCACGAGCAGTACTTC. Translating gives CASNTDGHEQYF.